The clone carrying this TCR beta chain has only a few counts. The antigen remains undetermined. The source of the sample is a study of post-analysis software for immune sequencing data. The study, taken as a whole, reports: F measure grouped same-batch samples tightly together. About five TRBV segments occurring more often in patients than controls included TRBV5-6, TRBV5-1 and TRBV20-1.

cDNA libraries for TCR beta contained unique molecular identifiers. Yield was roughly 0.5 million cDNA molecules from roughly 0.93 to 9.6 million T cells. In TCRdb, the PCR reads were re-called with MiXCR into one record per CDR3 protein. The repertoire holds more than 500,000 distinct CDR3 sequences, about a third seen once, with around 6.1% in the top ten. CDR1 and CDR2 (germline): SGHAT, FQNNGV. V was pared by 5 bases and J by 2 bases, with 11 bases of the junction left unmatched. This CDR3 is built from 16 residues. Sequencing was carried out using blood. This TCR derives from a girl aged 2 to 17 with multiple sclerosis. The V and J genes are TRBV11-2 and TRBJ2-5; 7 bases are a match to TRBD2. The CDR3, as DNA: TGTGCCAGCAGCCTGATGGGCGGGGGAATGCAAGAGACCCAGTACTTC. It encodes CASSLMGGGMQETQYF. Full variable domain (missing parts from reference TRBV11-2 and TRBJ2-5): EAGVAQSPRYKIIEKRQSVAFWCNPISGHATLYWYQQILGQGPKLLIQFQNNGVVDDSQLPKDRFSAERLKGVDSTLKIQPAKLEDSAVYLCASSLMGGGMQETQYFGPGTRLLVL.